In this sample, the clone carrying this T cell receptor beta chain turned up a few times. Its antigen remains unidentified. CD4+ T cells that had been cultured provided DNA sequenced with the Oncomine TCR Beta short-read assay. TCRdb fed the PCR reads into MiXCR, producing one record per CDR3 protein. The table has 7,000 to 10,000 distinct CDR3 sequences, roughly three quarters seen once. Treatment meaning: approximately nine-day PBMC culture with coronavirus spike peptide pools or control peptides (ViraFEST assay). The entry originates in a study of vaccination and CD4 T cells after COVID-19. Whole-study context: Convalescent patients gave post-COVID blood a median about 100 days post-diagnosis, range 35 to 161. Each control was exposed to a CEFX pool, an HIV-1 Nef pool, or no peptide at all.

General study findings and limits: In convalescent patients, 304 of 307 vaccine-specific clones were spike mono-reactive.

CDR3 length: 14 amino acids. Germline assignment: CDR1 MNHNS and CDR2 SASEGT. With 7 bases removed from V and 7 bases from J, the gap between germline ends came to 19 bases. The rearrangement uses TRBV6-1 and TRBJ1-2; D gene ambiguous. This sequence was found in a human donor who had recovered from COVID-19. Sequencing used CD4+ T cells from blood, cultured in vitro. CDR3 amino acids: CASTWAQGGGGYTF. CDR3 DNA sequence: TGTGCCAGCACCTGGGCACAAGGTGGTGGTGGCTACACCTTC.